Following are 9 T cell receptor beta chains from one sample sequenced in a study of blood T cells in healthy people across ages. It was with a sample-barcoded 5' primer and a J-beta primer mix that a second PCR of about 6 to 12 cycles was run. TCRdb reprocessed the 5' RACE reads via MiXCR and lists one record per CDR3 protein. The sample has 1.5 million to 2 million distinct CDR3 sequences, roughly 43% seen once. The sample consisted of blood. Receptors were obtained from a human donor in good health.

This clonotype was detected many times. The chain combines TRBV9 with TRBJ2-7; 9 bases agree with TRBD1. The trim removed 4 bases at V and 3 bases at J, leaving 5 bases unmatched. This CDR3 is built from 14 residues. Looked up from germline, CDR1 is SGDLS and CDR2 is YYNGEE. CDR3 DNA: TGTGCCAGCAGCCCCCAGGGACAGGGCTACGAGCAGTACTTC. Translation: CASSPQGQGYEQYF.

This clonotype appeared a single time. This chain uses TRBV5-1 with TRBJ2-1, with 7 nucleotides matching TRBD2. V was clipped by 4 bases and J by 7 bases; unmatched bases: 8. Germline lookup yields CDR1 SGHRS and CDR2 YFSETQ. The CDR3 is 14 amino acids. As DNA, the CDR3 is TGCGCCAGCAGCCTACAGAAGCGGGAAAATGAGCAGTTCTTC. Amino acid sequence: CASSLQKRENEQFF.

This clonotype was counted a few times. CDR3 coding DNA: TGTGCCACCAGCAGCCAGCCGCAACCTGGGGCCAACGTCCTGACTTTC. This gives the protein CATSSQPQPGANVLTF. The genes are TRBV15 and TRBJ2-6; no firm D call. The CDR3 consists of 16 residues. Germline CDR1 LNHNV, CDR2 YYDKDF (reference sequence). Deletions cut 3 bases from V and 2 bases from J, with 11 bases between.

This clonotype was observed a handful of times. The chain has TRBV15 and TRBJ2-1; TRBD1 agrees at 7 bases. This CDR3 comprises 12 residues. From germline, CDR1 is LNHNV and CDR2 YYDKDF (reference sequence). V trimming: 3 bases; J trimming: 9 bases; junction bases outside the gene matches: 2. CDR3 in DNA: TGTGCCACCAGCAGTACAGGGGCTGAGCAGTTCTTC. This translates into CATSSTGAEQFF. The full variable domain, its missing parts supplied by reference TRBV15 and TRBJ2-1, is DAMVIQNPRYQVTQFGKPVTLSCSQTLNHNVMYWYQQKSSQAPKLLFHYYDKDFNNEADTPDNFQSRRPNTSFCFLDIRSPGLGDTAMYLCATSSTGAEQFFGPGTRLTVL.

The chain couples TRBV20-1 to TRBJ2-5; D may match TRBD1 or TRBD2 (5 bases each). From germline, CDR1 is DFQATT and CDR2 SNEGSKA (reference sequence). The germline V and J ends were trimmed by 6 bases and 5 bases, with 19 bases remaining between them. This CDR3 region has 14 residues. The CDR3 here is CSANGWGLRETQYF. DNA for the CDR3: TGCAGTGCCAACGGTTGGGGGTTGAGGGAGACCCAGTACTTC.

This clonotype has a count of ten or more. The chain couples TRBV11-3 to TRBJ2-4, with a possible D match to TRBD1 (6 bases). Germline-derived CDR1 and CDR2 are SGHNT and YENEEA. The CDR3 covers 15 residues. V lost 2 bases and J lost 12, with 20 bases in between. CDR3 in amino acids: CASSLPKGVWGRQYF. The CDR3 coding sequence is TGTGCCAGCAGCTTACCCAAGGGGGTATGGGGCCGTCAGTACTTC.

The chain links TRBV12-3 or TRBV12-4 to TRBJ2-5; TRBD1 aligns across 9 bases. The CDR3 extends over 15 amino acids. J was trimmed by 5 bases and V by 5 bases; bases with no gene match: 9. The CDR3: CASSPGTGPGETQYF. The CDR3 region has the DNA TGTGCCAGCAGTCCCGGGACAGGGCCAGGGGAGACCCAGTACTTC.

This chain joins TRBV7-9 and TRBJ2-4, with a possible D match to TRBD2 (7 bases). Trimming shortened V by 7 bases and J by 2 bases, and 21 bases separated the two germline ends. This CDR3 is built from 17 residues. Germline V gene data show CDR1 as SEHNR and CDR2 as FQNEAQ (reference sequence). CDR3 bases: TGTGCCAGCACCCCAGGGCCGGGGGGCCTAACCAAAAACATTCAGTACTTC. This translates into CASTPGPGGLTKNIQYF.

This CDR3 reads CASSRLSGRTDTQYF. The CDR3 coding sequence is TGTGCCAGCAGCCGTCTTAGCGGACGCACAGATACGCAGTATTTT. The genes are TRBV7-7 and TRBJ2-3; D is possibly TRBD2 (6 bases). This CDR3 comprises 15 residues. With 5 bases removed from V and 1 base from J, the gap between germline ends came to 13 bases. The germline gives CDR1 SSHAT, CDR2 FNYEAQ (reference sequence).